This TCR beta chain is drawn from a study of T cell repertoires in cytomegalovirus infection. Study as a whole: Public signatures in TCR beta pointed to CMV infection and matching HLA type. Study-level findings and limits: The cumulative frequency of public TCR beta families distinguished individuals who carried CMV together with the relevant HLA. Ex vivo responses were dominated by HLA-C-restricted CMV-specific TCR beta clonotypes.

Remarks on this clonotype: Its antigen is undetermined.

Germline V lookup: CDR1 SEHNR, CDR2 FQNEAQ (reference sequence). V was clipped by 2 bases and J by 9 bases; unmatched bases: 6. The CDR3 totals 13 residues. TCRdb recomputed calls from the reads with MiXCR, one row per CDR3 protein. The sample consists of tens of thousands of distinct CDR3 sequences, approximately 36% of them appearing once. The J gene is TRBJ1-1, the V gene TRBV7-9; 7 bases are shared with TRBD1. The source is a human donor in good health (CMV status not recorded). Some clones in this sample may be carry-over from other donors' samples. Sample: PBMCs, sequenced either directly or after in vitro stimulation (not recorded which). CDR3 protein: CASSLSGGLQAFF. CDR3 nucleotides: TGTGCCAGCAGCTTATCAGGGGGATTGCAAGCTTTCTTT.